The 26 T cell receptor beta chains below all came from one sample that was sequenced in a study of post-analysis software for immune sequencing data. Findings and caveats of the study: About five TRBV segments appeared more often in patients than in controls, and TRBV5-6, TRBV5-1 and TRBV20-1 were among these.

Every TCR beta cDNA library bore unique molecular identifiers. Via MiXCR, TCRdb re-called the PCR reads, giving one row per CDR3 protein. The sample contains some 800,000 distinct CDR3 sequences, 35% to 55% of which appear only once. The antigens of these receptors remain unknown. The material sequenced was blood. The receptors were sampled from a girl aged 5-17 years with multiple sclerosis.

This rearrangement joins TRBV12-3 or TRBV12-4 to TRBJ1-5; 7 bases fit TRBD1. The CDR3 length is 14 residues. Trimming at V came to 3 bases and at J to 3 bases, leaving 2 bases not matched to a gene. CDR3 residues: CASSFGQVNQPQHF. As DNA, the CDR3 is TGTGCCAGCAGTTTCGGACAGGTCAATCAGCCCCAGCATTTT.

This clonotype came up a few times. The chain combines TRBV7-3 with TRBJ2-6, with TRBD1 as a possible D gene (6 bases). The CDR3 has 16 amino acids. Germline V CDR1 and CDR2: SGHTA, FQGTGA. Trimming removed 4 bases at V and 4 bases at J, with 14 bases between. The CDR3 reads CASSSPGVPGANVLTF. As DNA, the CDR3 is TGTGCCAGCAGCTCCCCAGGGGTTCCCGGGGCCAACGTCCTGACTTTC.

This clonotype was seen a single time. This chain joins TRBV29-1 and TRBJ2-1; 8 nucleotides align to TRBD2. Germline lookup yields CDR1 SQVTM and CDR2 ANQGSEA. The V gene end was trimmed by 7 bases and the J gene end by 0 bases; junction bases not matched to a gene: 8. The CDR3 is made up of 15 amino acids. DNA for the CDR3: TGCAGCGCAACTGTAGCGGGGAGCTCCTACAATGAGCAGTTCTTC. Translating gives CSATVAGSSYNEQFF.

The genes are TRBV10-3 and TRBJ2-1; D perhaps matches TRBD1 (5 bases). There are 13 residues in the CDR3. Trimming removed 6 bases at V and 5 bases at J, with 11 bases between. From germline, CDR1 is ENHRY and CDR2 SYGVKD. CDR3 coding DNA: TGTGCCATCAGCCAACAGGAAAACAATGAGCAGTTCTTC. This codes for CAISQQENNEQFF.

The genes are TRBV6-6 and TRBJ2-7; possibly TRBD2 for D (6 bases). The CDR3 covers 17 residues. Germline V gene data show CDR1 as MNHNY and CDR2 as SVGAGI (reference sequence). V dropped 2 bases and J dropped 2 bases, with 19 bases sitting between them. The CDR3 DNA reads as TGTGCCAGCAGTTACAGACCTCTAACGGGAGAGACCTACGAGCAGTACTTC. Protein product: CASSYRPLTGETYEQYF.

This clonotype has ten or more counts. The CDR3 nucleotides are TGTGCCAGCAGTTCAACTAGCGGATACAATGAGCAGTTCTTC. This sequence encodes CASSSTSGYNEQFF. The chain couples TRBV11-2 to TRBJ2-1, with 8 bases that match TRBD2. Trimming cost V 6 bases and J 4 bases; bases outside gene matches: 5. CDR1 and CDR2 from the germline V gene are SGHAT and FQNNGV. The length of the CDR3 is 14 residues.

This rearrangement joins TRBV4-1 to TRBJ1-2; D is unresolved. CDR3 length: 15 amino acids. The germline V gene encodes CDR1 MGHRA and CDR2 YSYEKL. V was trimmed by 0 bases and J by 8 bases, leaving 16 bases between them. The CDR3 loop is CASSQDLTASGGYTF. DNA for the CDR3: TGCGCCAGCAGCCAAGATCTAACGGCCTCGGGAGGCTACACCTTC.

CDR3 in DNA: TGTGCCAGCAGCTTGCCCGGTCTAGCGCTACACACAGATACGCAGTATTTT. It is translated as CASSLPGLALHTDTQYF. The rearrangement links TRBV5-5 to TRBJ2-3, with D perhaps TRBD2 (6 bases). From germline, CDR1 is SGHKS and CDR2 YYEKEE (reference sequence). CDR3 size: 17 residues. Trimming pared 1 base from V and 2 bases from J, leaving 17 bases between.

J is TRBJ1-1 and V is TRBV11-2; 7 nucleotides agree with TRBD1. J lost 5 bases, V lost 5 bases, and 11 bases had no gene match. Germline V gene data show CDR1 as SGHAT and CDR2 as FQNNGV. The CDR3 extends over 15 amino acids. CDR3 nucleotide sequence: TGTGCCAGCAGCCCGCTCGGGTCACAGGGGACTGAAGCTTTCTTT. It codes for CASSPLGSQGTEAFF.

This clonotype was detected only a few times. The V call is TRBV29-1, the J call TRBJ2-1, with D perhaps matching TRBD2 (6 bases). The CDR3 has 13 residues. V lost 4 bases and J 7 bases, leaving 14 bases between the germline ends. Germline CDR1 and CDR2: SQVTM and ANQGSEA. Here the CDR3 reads CSVARGRENEQFF. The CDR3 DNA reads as TGCAGCGTTGCCAGAGGTCGGGAGAATGAGCAGTTCTTC.

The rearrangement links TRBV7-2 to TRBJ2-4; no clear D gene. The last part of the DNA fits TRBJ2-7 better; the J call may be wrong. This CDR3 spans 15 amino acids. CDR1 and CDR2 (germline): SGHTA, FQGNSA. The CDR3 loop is CASSSGKMSSYEQYF. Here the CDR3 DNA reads TGTGCCAGCAGCTCCGGAAAAATGAGCTCCTACGAGCAGTACTTC.

The CDR3 DNA reads TGTGCCACCAGCAGAGATTTCGAGGCCCAGTACTTC. Protein: CATSRDFEAQYF. The V call is TRBV15, the J call TRBJ2-5; D unclear. The CDR3 consists of 12 residues. CDR1 and CDR2 (germline): LNHNV, YYDKDF (reference sequence). V shed 0 bases and J shed 9 bases, with 8 bases lying between them.

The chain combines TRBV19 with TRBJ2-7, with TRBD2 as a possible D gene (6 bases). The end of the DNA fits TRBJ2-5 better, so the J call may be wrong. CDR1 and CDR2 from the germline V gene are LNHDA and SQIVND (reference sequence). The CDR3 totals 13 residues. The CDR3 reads CAQGTRRRATQYF. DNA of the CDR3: TGTGCCCAGGGCACCCGGAGGAGGGCGACCCAGTACTTC.

For the CDR3, the DNA is TGTGCCAGCACCCCGGACGGACAAAACTATGGCTACACCTTC. Translated: CASTPDGQNYGYTF. The genes are TRBV13 and TRBJ1-2, with TRBD1 as a possible D gene (5 bases). Per the germline V gene, CDR1 is PRHDT and CDR2 is FYEKMQ (reference sequence). Trimming cost V 7 bases and J 2 bases, with 14 bases left between them. The CDR3 is 14 amino acids.

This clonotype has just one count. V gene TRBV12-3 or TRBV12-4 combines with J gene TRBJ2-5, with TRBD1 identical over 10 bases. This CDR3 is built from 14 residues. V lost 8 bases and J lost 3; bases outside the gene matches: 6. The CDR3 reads CASGGTGVEETQYF. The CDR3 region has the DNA TGTGCCAGCGGCGGGACAGGGGTCGAAGAGACCCAGTACTTC.

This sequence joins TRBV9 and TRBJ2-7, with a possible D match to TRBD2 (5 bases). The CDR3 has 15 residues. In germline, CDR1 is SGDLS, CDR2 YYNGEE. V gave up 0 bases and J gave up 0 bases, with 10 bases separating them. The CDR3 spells CASSVESGPSYEQYF. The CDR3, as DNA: TGTGCCAGCAGCGTAGAGAGCGGACCCTCCTACGAGCAGTACTTC.

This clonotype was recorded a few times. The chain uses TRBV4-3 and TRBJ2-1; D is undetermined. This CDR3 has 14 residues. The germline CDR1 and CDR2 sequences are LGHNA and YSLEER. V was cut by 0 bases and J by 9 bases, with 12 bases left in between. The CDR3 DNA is TGCGCCAGCAGCCAAGAGCCTATGTATGGTGAGCAGTTCTTC. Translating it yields CASSQEPMYGEQFF.

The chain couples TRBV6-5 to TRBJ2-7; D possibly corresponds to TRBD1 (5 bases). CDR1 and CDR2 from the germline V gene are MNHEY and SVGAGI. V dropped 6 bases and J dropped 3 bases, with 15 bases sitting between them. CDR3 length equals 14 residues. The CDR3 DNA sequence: TGTGCCAGCAGCATGGGGCAGGAATACTACGAGCAGTACTTC. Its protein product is CASSMGQEYYEQYF.

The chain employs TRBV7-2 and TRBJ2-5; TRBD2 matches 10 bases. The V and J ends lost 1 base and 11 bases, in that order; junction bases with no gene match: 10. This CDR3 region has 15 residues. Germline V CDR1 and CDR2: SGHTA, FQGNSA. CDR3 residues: CASSLGLAGAWGQYF. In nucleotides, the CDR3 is TGTGCCAGCAGCTTAGGCCTAGCGGGGGCCTGGGGGCAGTACTTC.

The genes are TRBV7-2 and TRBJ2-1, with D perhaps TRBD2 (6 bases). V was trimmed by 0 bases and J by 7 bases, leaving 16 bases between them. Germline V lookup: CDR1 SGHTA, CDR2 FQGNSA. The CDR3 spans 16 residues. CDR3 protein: CASSLASEGGTNEQFF. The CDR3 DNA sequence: TGTGCCAGCAGCTTAGCGTCCGAGGGCGGGACGAATGAGCAGTTCTTC. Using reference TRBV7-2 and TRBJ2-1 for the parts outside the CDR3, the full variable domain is GAGVSQSPSNKVTEKGKDVELRCDPISGHTALYWYRQSLGQGLEFLIYFQGNSAPDKSGLPSDRFSAERTGGSVSTLTIQRTQQEDSAVYLCASSLASEGGTNEQFFGPGTRLTVL.

As DNA, the CDR3 is TGTGCCAGCAGCCGGTCCCAATTTTCAGCGGGAGATAATGAGCAGTTCTTC. The encoded protein is CASSRSQFSAGDNEQFF. The rearrangement uses TRBV12-3 or TRBV12-4 and TRBJ2-1; 8 bases fit TRBD2. This CDR3 comprises 17 residues. Unmatched junction bases numbered 17, after V lost 6 bases and J lost 7 bases.

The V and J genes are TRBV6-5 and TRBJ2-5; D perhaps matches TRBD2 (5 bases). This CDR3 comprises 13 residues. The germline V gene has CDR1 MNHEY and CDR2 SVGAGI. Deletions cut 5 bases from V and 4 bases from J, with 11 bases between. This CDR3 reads CASSATRIETQYF. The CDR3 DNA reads TGTGCCAGCAGTGCCACTAGAATAGAGACCCAGTACTTC.

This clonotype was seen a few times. CDR3 DNA: TGCAGTGCTAGAAGGGGGAGGGCCAGCAATGAGCAGTTCTTC. This codes for CSARRGRASNEQFF. The chain couples TRBV20-1 to TRBJ2-1; a possible D gene is TRBD2 (7 bases). V lost 2 bases, J lost 6 bases, and 14 bases lay in between. Per the germline V gene, CDR1 is DFQATT and CDR2 is SNEGSKA (reference sequence). This CDR3 comprises 14 residues.

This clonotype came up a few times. In nucleotides, the CDR3 is TGTGCCACCAGTGATAGGACCGTTATTAGGGCCGGGGAGCTGTTTTTT. Its protein product is CATSDRTVIRAGELFF. The chain carries TRBV24-1 and TRBJ2-2; D is unclear. The V and J ends lost 3 bases and 6 bases respectively, with 16 bases between them. In germline, CDR1 is KGHDR, CDR2 SFDVKD. This CDR3 is built from 16 residues.

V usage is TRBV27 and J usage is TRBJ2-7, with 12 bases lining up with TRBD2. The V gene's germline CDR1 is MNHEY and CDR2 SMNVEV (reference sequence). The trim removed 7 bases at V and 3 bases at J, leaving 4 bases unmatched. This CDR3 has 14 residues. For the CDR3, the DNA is TGTGCCAGCACCGGACTAGCGGGAAACTACGAGCAGTACTTC. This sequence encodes CASTGLAGNYEQYF.

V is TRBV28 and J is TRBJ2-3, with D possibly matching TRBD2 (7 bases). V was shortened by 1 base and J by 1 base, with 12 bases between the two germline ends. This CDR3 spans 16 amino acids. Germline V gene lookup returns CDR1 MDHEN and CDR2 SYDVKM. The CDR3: CASSLLGGGGTDTQYF. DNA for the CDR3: TGTGCCAGCAGTTTATTAGGCGGGGGCGGCACAGATACGCAGTATTTT. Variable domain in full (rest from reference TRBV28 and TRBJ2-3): DVKVTQSSRYLVKRTGEKVFLECVQDMDHENMFWYRQDPGLGLRLIYFSYDVKMKEKGDIPEGYSVSREKKERFSLILESASTNQTSMYLCASSLLGGGGTDTQYFGPGTRLTVL.